These T cell receptor beta chains were read from a single sample in a study of blood T cell repertoires in COVID-19. Method: immunoSEQ multiplex PCR; TCRdb's copy keeps in-frame clones and lacks some. The table has over 200,000 clones, 75% to 95% seen once. Source material: peripheral blood. Receptor source: a person aged 18 to 29 with COVID-19, enrolled during active disease. The CDR3 runs from the conserved cysteine through the conserved F or W. D genes are given only for firm matches. Only some rows state a clone size, as once, few, many or a class for expanded clones.

>-|TRBV6-5|TRBJ2-7|-
TGTGCCAGCAGTTACGGGCAGGGGCTATCCTACGAGCAGTACTTC
CASSYGQGLSYEQYF
>-|TRBV5-1|TRBJ1-3|TRBD1
TGCGCCAGCAGCCCCCGGGACAGTCGGCTGGGGTCTGGAAACACCATATATTTT
CASSPRDSRLGSGNTIYF
>-|TRBV28|TRBJ2-1|-
TGTGCCAGCAGTTTACCCACAGGGAACTACAATGAGCAGTTCTTC
CASSLPTGNYNEQFF
>-|TRBV5-1|TRBJ2-3|TRBD2
TGCGCCAGCAGCCCGGGACTAGCGGGCACAGATACGCAGTATTTT
CASSPGLAGTDTQYF
>-|TRBV29-1|TRBJ1-2|-
TGCAGCGTTGAAGCTACAGGGAATGGCTACACCTTC
CSVEATGNGYTF
>-|TRBV18|TRBJ2-7|-
TGTGCCAGCCAAATGGGGGGTTCCTACGAGCAGTACTTC
CASQMGGSYEQYF
>-|TRBV28|TRBJ2-1|-
TGTGCCAGCAGTTTGGAGGGTTACTACAATGAGCAGTTCTTC
CASSLEGYYNEQFF
>-|TRBV29-1|TRBJ2-3|TRBD2
TGCAGCGATGTAGCGGGAGTTTTTGATACGCAGTATTTT
CSDVAGVFDTQYF
>-|TRBV2|TRBJ2-1|TRBD2
TGTGCCAGCAGGATGACTAGCGGGAGCGTCAATGAGCAGTTCTTC
CASRMTSGSVNEQFF
>-|TRBV30|TRBJ2-4|-
TGTGCCTGGAGTCTAGCCAAAAACATTCAGTACTTC
CAWSLAKNIQYF
>once|TRBV19|TRBJ1-2|-
TGTGCCAGTAGTATAGCAAAGGGAGACTATGGCTACACCTTC
CASSIAKGDYGYTF
>-|TRBV4-1|TRBJ1-1|-
TGCGCCAGCAGCCAGCTTTACAGTTACACTGAAGCTTTCTTT
CASSQLYSYTEAFF
>-|TRBV5-8|TRBJ2-7|-
TGTGCCAGCAGCTTAATTGGGTGGAGCTACGAGCAGTACTTC
CASSLIGWSYEQYF
>few|TRBV2|TRBJ1-1|-
TGTGCCAGCAGTGGTGACAGGACGACTGAAGCTTTCTTT
CASSGDRTTEAFF
>-|TRBV30|TRBJ2-1|TRBD2
TGTGCCTGGTCCGACCCCTTGACTAGCGTAGATTACAATGAGCAGTTCTTC
CAWSDPLTSVDYNEQFF
>-|TRBV28|TRBJ2-4|-
TGTGCCAGCAGTTATGATTCCGGACTAGCCAAAAACATTCAGTACTTC
CASSYDSGLAKNIQYF
>-|TRBV6-6|TRBJ1-2|-
TGTGCCAGCAGTTATTCAGGGGAGGGTGGTGGCTACACCTTC
CASSYSGEGGGYTF
>-|TRBV4-3|TRBJ1-1|-
TGCGCCAGCAGCCAAGTGGGCGGGCTAGGAGTAGGGACTGAAGCTTTCTTT
CASSQVGGLGVGTEAFF
>-|TRBV2|TRBJ1-1|-
TGTGCCAGCAGTGATGGGCCAAACAGGATGAGCACTGAAGCTTTCTTT
CASSDGPNRMSTEAFF
>-|TRBV7-9|TRBJ2-7|TRBD1
TGTGCCAGCAGCGCTTCCCCAGGACAGGGGGAGGTCTACGAGCAGTACTTC
CASSASPGQGEVYEQYF
>-|TRBV7-8|TRBJ1-2|-
TGTGCCAGCAGCCCAACGCAGGGGAGCGGCTACACCTTC
CASSPTQGSGYTF
>-|TRBV3-1/TRBV3-2|TRBJ1-2|TRBD1
TGTGCCAGCAGCCGGGGACAGGCTGGTGGCTACACCTTC
CASSRGQAGGYTF
>-|TRBV10-1|TRBJ2-5|-
TGCGCCAGCAGTTCTTTAACCGGAGGAGGGGAGACCCAGTACTTC
CASSSLTGGGETQYF
>-|TRBV2|TRBJ2-1|TRBD1
TGTGCCAGCAGTGATACAGGGGGCGAGGACAATGAGCAGTTCTTC
CASSDTGGEDNEQFF
>-|TRBV21-1|TRBJ1-5|-
TGTGCCAGCCCGTCCCTAGGACAGGAGAATCAGCCCCAGCATTTT
CASPSLGQENQPQHF